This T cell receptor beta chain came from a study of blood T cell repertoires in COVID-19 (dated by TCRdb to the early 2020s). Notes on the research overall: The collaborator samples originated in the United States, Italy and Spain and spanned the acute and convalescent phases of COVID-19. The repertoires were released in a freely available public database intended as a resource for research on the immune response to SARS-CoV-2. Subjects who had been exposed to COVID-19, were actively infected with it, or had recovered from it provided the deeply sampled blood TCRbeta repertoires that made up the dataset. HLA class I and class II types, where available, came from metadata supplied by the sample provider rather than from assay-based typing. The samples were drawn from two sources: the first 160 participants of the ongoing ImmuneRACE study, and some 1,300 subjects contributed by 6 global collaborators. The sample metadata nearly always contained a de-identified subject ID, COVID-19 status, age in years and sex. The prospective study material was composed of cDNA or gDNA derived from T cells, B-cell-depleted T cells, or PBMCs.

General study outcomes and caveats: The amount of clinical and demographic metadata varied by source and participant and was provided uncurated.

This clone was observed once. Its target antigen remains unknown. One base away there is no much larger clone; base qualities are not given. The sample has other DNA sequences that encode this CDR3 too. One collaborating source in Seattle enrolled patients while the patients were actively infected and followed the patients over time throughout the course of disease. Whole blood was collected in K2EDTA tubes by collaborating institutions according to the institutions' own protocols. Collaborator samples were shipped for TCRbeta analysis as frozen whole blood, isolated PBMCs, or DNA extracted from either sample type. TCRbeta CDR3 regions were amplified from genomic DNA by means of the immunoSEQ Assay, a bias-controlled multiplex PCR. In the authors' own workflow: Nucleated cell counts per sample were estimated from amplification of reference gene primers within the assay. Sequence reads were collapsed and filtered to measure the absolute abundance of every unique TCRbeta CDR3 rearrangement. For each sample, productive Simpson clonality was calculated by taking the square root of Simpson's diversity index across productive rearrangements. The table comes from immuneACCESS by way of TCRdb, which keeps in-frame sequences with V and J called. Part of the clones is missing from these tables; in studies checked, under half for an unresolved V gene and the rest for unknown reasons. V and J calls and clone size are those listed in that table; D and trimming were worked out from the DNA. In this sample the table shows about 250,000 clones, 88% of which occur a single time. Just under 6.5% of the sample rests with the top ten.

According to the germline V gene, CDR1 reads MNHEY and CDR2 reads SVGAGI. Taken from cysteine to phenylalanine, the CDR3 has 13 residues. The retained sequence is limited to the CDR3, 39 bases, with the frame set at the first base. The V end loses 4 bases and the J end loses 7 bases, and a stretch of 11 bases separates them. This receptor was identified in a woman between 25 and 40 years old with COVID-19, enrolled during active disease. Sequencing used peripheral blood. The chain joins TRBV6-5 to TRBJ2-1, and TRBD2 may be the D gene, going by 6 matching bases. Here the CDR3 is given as CASSSGTFNEQFF. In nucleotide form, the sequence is TGTGCCAGCAGTTCCGGGACTTTTAATGAGCAGTTCTTC.